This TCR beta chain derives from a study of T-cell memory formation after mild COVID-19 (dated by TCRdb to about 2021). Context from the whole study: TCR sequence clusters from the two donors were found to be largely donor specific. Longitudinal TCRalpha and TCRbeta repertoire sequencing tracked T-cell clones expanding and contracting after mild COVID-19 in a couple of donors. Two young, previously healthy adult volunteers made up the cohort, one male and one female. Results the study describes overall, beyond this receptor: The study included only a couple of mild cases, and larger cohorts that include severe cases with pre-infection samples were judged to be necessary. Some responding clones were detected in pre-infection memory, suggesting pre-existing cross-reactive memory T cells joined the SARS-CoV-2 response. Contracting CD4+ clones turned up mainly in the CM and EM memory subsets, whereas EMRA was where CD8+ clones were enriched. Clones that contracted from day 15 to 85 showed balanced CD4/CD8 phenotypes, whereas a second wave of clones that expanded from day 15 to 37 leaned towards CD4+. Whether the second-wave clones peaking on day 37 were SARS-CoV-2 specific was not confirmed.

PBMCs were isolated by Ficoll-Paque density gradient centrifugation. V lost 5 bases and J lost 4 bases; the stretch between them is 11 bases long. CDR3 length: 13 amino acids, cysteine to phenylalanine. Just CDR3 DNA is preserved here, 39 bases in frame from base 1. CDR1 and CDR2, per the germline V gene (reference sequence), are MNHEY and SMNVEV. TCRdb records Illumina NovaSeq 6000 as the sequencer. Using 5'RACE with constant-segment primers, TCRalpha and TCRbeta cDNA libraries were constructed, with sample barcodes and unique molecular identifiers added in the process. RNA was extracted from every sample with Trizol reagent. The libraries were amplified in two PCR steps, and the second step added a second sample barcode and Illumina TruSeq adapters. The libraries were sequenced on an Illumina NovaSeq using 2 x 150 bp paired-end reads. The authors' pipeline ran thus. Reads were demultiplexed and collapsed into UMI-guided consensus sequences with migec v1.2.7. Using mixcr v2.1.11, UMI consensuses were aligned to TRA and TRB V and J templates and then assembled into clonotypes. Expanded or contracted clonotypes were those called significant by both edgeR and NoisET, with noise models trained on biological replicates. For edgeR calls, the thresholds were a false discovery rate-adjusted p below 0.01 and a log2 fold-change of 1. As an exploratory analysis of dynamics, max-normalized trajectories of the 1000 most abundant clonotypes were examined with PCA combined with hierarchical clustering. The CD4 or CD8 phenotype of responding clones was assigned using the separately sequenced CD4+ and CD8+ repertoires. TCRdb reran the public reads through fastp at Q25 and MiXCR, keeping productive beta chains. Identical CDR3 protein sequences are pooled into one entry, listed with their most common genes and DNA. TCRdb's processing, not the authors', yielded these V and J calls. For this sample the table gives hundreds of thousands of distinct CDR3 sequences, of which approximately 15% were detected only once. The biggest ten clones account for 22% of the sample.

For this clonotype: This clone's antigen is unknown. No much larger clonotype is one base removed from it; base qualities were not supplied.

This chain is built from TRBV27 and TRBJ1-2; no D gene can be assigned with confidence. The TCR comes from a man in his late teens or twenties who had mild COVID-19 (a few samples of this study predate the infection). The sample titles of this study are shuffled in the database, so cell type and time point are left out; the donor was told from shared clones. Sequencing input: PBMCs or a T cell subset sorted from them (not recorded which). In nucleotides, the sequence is TGTGCCAGCAGTCCAACAAATGGCTATGGCTACACCTTC. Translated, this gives CASSPTNGYGYTF.